Each of the 17 T cell receptor beta chains below was sequenced from the same sample in a study of B cell selection in AIRE deficiency. The regulatory T cell sort gate was CD4+CD25hiCD127low/negative. TCRdb's copy holds only in-frame clones and misses some; the assay was immunoSEQ multiplex PCR. The sample records approximately 14,000 clones, 93% being singletons. Sequencing was carried out using Tregs sorted from PBMCs. These receptors all come from a human donor with AIRE deficiency.

The V and J genes are TRBV7-7 and TRBJ1-2, with a weak D call TRBD1 (6 bases). Looked up from germline, CDR1 is SSHAT and CDR2 is FNYEAQ (reference sequence). This CDR3 contains 13 residues. The V end lost 5 bases, the J end lost 4 bases, and 11 bases lay between the germline ends. DNA of the CDR3: TGTGCCAGCAGCGCAACAGGGATCTATGGCTACACCTTC. As protein: CASSATGIYGYTF.

The CDR3 DNA reads TGTGCCAGTCGAAAACGAGCGGGAGCCCTTAACGATAACACAGATACGCAGTATTTT. Protein sequence: CASRKRAGALNDNTDTQYF. The V call is TRBV19, the J call TRBJ2-3; 8 nucleotides agree with TRBD2. The CDR3 length is 19 residues. With 8 bases clipped from V and 2 bases from J, the junction kept 21 bases outside the gene matches. In germline, CDR1 is LNHDA, CDR2 SQIVND (reference sequence).

The chain couples TRBV7-2 to TRBJ2-4, with TRBD1 matching over 9 bases. This CDR3 contains 13 residues. CDR1 and CDR2 from the germline V gene are SGHTA and FQGNSA. V was clipped by 5 bases and J by 6 bases; unmatched bases: 2. The chain's CDR3 is CASSADRGNIQYF. CDR3 sequence (DNA): TGTGCCAGCAGCGCGGACAGGGGAAACATTCAGTACTTC.

The V call is TRBV5-6, the J call TRBJ2-7; no clear D gene. CDR3 length: 13 residues. Germline loops: CDR1 SGHDT, CDR2 YYEEEE. V was trimmed by 4 bases and J by 7 bases, leaving 15 bases between them. The CDR3 nucleotides read TGTGCCAGCAGCGGAAGGACCGGACGGGAGCAGTACTTC. Protein: CASSGRTGREQYF.

The V and J genes are TRBV27 and TRBJ2-6; D is unresolved. Per the germline V gene, CDR1 is MNHEY and CDR2 is SMNVEV (reference sequence). The CDR3 sequence is 17 residues long. Trimming left V 2 bases short and J 0 bases short, with 11 bases between. The DNA of the CDR3 is TGTGCCAGCAGTTTAATCGGCGGTAGCTCTGGGGCCAACGTCCTGACTTTC. Translating gives CASSLIGGSSGANVLTF. Drawing the rest from reference TRBV27 and TRBJ2-6, the complete variable domain is EAQVTQNPRYLITVTGKKLTVTCSQNMNHEYMSWYRQDPGLGLRQIYYSMNVEVTDKGDVPEGYKVSRKEKRNFPLILESPSPNQTSLYFCASSLIGGSSGANVLTFGAGSRLTVL.

The V and J genes are TRBV27 and TRBJ2-6; a weak D match, TRBD1 (6 bases). Germline CDR1 and CDR2: MNHEY and SMNVEV (reference sequence). This CDR3 has 18 amino acids. The ends were cut back, 6 bases at V and 1 base at J, with 19 bases in the middle. The CDR3 DNA reads TGTGCCAGCAGGGCCGTGGGGGCCCCCTTATCTGGGGCCAACGTCCTGACTTTC. It encodes CASRAVGAPLSGANVLTF. Filled out from reference TRBV27 and TRBJ2-6, the complete variable domain reads EAQVTQNPRYLITVTGKKLTVTCSQNMNHEYMSWYRQDPGLGLRQIYYSMNVEVTDKGDVPEGYKVSRKEKRNFPLILESPSPNQTSLYFCASRAVGAPLSGANVLTFGAGSRLTVL.

The chain combines TRBV10-3 with TRBJ1-2, with D perhaps TRBD1 (5 bases). The CDR3 is made up of 15 amino acids. V lost 10 bases and J lost 3, with 21 bases in between. Looked up from germline, CDR1 is ENHRY and CDR2 is SYGVKD. Here the CDR3 reads CATQSLGVRDYGYTF. The CDR3 nucleotides are TGTGCCACCCAAAGTCTGGGGGTAAGGGACTATGGCTACACCTTC.

The count of this clone is one. This chain joins TRBV5-1 and TRBJ2-6, with 9 bases identical to TRBD1. The CDR3 sequence is 17 residues long. The germline V gene encodes CDR1 SGHRS and CDR2 YFSETQ. The V and J ends lost 5 bases and 4 bases, in that order; junction bases with no gene match: 10. The CDR3 sequence: CASSSWGTGSGANVLTF. In nucleotides, the CDR3 is TGCGCCAGCAGTTCCTGGGGGACAGGGTCCGGGGCCAACGTCCTGACTTTC.

CDR3 coding DNA: TGTGCCAGCAGCTTGGGACAAAACACTGAAGCTTTCTTT. This gives the protein CASSLGQNTEAFF. The rearrangement joins TRBV7-2 to TRBJ1-1; tentative D call: TRBD1 (6 bases). Germline V gene lookup returns CDR1 SGHTA and CDR2 FQGNSA. CDR3 length: 13 residues. Trimming cost V 3 bases and J 2 bases, with 7 bases left between them.

This sequence joins TRBV6-1 and TRBJ1-2; maybe TRBD1 (6 bases). This CDR3 has 14 amino acids. The germline V gene encodes CDR1 MNHNS and CDR2 SASEGT. Trimming took 4 bases from V and 2 from J, leaving 11 bases between them. This chain's CDR3 is CASSVGGRNYGYTF. The CDR3 DNA is TGTGCCAGCAGTGTTGGGGGGCGCAACTATGGCTACACCTTC.

The chain is built from TRBV5-4 and TRBJ2-1, with 9 nucleotides matching TRBD2. The CDR3 is 15 residues long. Germline-derived CDR1 and CDR2 are SGHNT and YYREEE (reference sequence). Germline trimming cut 2 bases from V and 6 bases from J; bases unmatched to any gene: 6. This CDR3 is CASSLLAGASNEQFF. DNA of the CDR3: TGTGCCAGCAGCTTATTAGCGGGAGCCTCCAATGAGCAGTTCTTC.

This clone is large. This chain connects TRBV4-3 to TRBJ1-2; D is unresolved. Trimming took 2 bases from V and 5 from J, leaving 12 bases between them. Germline V gene sequence: CDR1 LGHNA, CDR2 YSLEER. This CDR3 has 14 residues. CDR3 sequence reads: CASSQTVLLYGYTF. The DNA for the CDR3 is TGCGCCAGCAGCCAAACGGTGTTATTGTATGGCTACACCTTC.

The chain has TRBV27 and TRBJ2-7, with 7 nucleotides matching TRBD1. V lost 7 bases and J lost 1; bases outside the gene matches: 7. Germline V gene data show CDR1 as MNHEY and CDR2 as SMNVEV (reference sequence). CDR3 length: 14 amino acids. CDR3 sequence reads: CASKRDSISYEQYF. CDR3 coding DNA: TGTGCCAGCAAACGGGACAGTATATCCTACGAGCAGTACTTC.

This chain joins TRBV28 and TRBJ1-4; 9 nucleotides align to TRBD1. This CDR3 has 14 residues. The V gene end was trimmed by 5 bases and the J gene end by 8 bases; junction bases not matched to a gene: 6. The germline gives CDR1 MDHEN, CDR2 SYDVKM. Here the CDR3 reads CASSAGTGIEKLFF. CDR3 bases: TGTGCCAGCAGTGCAGGGACAGGGATCGAAAAACTGTTTTTT.

This chain links TRBV2 with TRBJ2-1; D is unresolved. Trimming pared 6 bases from V and 7 bases from J, leaving 10 bases between. The germline CDR1 and CDR2 sequences are SNHLY and FYNNEI. The CDR3 covers 12 residues. The CDR3 loop is CASRVVGNEQFF. CDR3 DNA sequence: TGTGCCAGCAGGGTAGTTGGGAATGAGCAGTTCTTC.

V and J are TRBV27 and TRBJ1-2; D not certain. V was shortened by 1 base and J by 1 base, with 1 base between the two germline ends. Germline values: CDR1 MNHEY, CDR2 SMNVEV (reference sequence). CDR3 length: 12 amino acids. The CDR3 nucleotides read TGTGCCAGCAGTTTATTTAACTATGGCTACACCTTC. Residues: CASSLFNYGYTF.

This clone appeared once. The chain joins TRBV7-3 to TRBJ2-2, with D possibly matching TRBD1 (6 bases). Germline CDR1 SGHTA, CDR2 FQGTGA. Trimming removed 2 bases at V and 3 bases at J, with 10 bases between. The CDR3 has 15 amino acids. The CDR3 DNA follows: TGTGCCAGCAGCTTATCACAGGGAGACACCGGGGAGCTGTTTTTT. It codes for CASSLSQGDTGELFF.